This passage covers 29 T cell receptor beta chains from one sample sequenced in a study of cytomegalovirus exposure and HLA in healthy donors. The PCR contained 60 Vbeta and 13 Jbeta primers. Only in-frame clones appear in the TCRdb table, and some are missing; sequencing was by immunoSEQ multiplex PCR. The sample holds 160,000 or so clones; 65% to 90% are singletons and the top ten take 6.6%. The source material was PBMCs. Source of these receptors: a woman aged 45 to 65 in good health and CMV-seropositive.

With respect to this clone: Other DNA variants within this sample encode the same CDR3. V usage is TRBV7-2 and J usage is TRBJ2-1; 12 nucleotides agree with TRBD2. The CDR3 covers 15 residues. Germline V gene sequence: CDR1 SGHTA, CDR2 FQGNSA. Trimming at V came to 4 bases and at J to 4 bases, leaving 2 bases not matched to a gene. The CDR3 sequence: CASSSTSGGYNEQFF. Here the CDR3 DNA reads TGTGCCAGCAGCTCGACTAGCGGGGGTTACAATGAGCAGTTCTTC.

The V and J genes are TRBV2 and TRBJ2-3; 12 positions match TRBD2. Germline V CDR1 and CDR2: SNHLY, FYNNEI. The CDR3 length is 18 residues. The V segment lost 5 bases and the J segment 0 bases; nucleotides outside the gene matches: 9. The CDR3 region is CASSTPRTSGESTDTQYF. The CDR3 nucleotides read TGTGCCAGCAGTACTCCCCGGACTAGCGGGGAGAGCACAGATACGCAGTATTTT.

The rearrangement links TRBV2 to TRBJ2-6; D gene ambiguous. Germline assignment: CDR1 SNHLY and CDR2 FYNNEI. The CDR3 has 13 amino acids. V shed 7 bases and J shed 1 base, with 5 bases lying between them. The CDR3 region has the DNA TGTGCCAGCACCAGTTCTGGGGCCAACGTCCTGACTTTC. This sequence encodes CASTSSGANVLTF.

The chain joins TRBV6-1 to TRBJ1-5; 10 nucleotides agree with TRBD1. V gave up 5 bases and J gave up 6 bases; unmatched junction bases: 4. Germline CDR1 reads MNHNS; CDR2 reads SASEGT. This CDR3 region has 14 residues. CDR3 DNA sequence: TGTGCCAGCAGTCCCGACAGGGGGCGTCAGCCCCAGCATTTT. Its translation: CASSPDRGRQPQHF.

The chain links TRBV5-6 to TRBJ1-3; D is unclear. The CDR3 covers 16 residues. Between the trimmed V and J ends, which lost 2 bases and 0 bases, there was a span of 12 bases. CDR1 is SGHDT, CDR2 YYEEEE, per germline. CDR3 protein: CASSFGGSLSGNTIYF. As DNA, the CDR3 is TGTGCCAGCAGCTTCGGAGGGAGCCTCTCTGGAAACACCATATATTTT. Full variable domain (remainder filled in from reference TRBV5-6 and TRBJ1-3): DAGVTQSPTHLIKTRGQQVTLRCSPKSGHDTVSWYQQALGQGPQFIFQYYEEEERQRGNFPDRFSGHQFPNYSSELNVNALLLGDSALYLCASSFGGSLSGNTIYFGEGSWLTVV.

This chain connects TRBV29-1 to TRBJ1-1, with D tentatively TRBD1 (5 bases). CDR1 and CDR2 (germline): SQVTM, ANQGSEA. Trimming removed 5 bases at V and 4 bases at J, with 14 bases between. This CDR3 spans 13 amino acids. CDR3: CSVRPGGSTEAFF. For the CDR3, the DNA is TGCAGCGTTCGCCCGGGGGGGAGCACTGAAGCTTTCTTT.

The chain employs TRBV7-2 and TRBJ1-1; D unresolved. V lost 4 bases to trimming and J lost 11 bases, with 14 bases between them. In germline, CDR1 is SGHTA, CDR2 FQGNSA. The CDR3 is 12 residues long. The CDR3 sequence: CASSYDSRGAFF. CDR3 DNA sequence: TGTGCCAGCAGCTATGACTCGCGCGGGGCTTTCTTT.

This clone came up a few times. The rearrangement uses TRBV2 and TRBJ2-7; D uncertain. Germline V gene data show CDR1 as SNHLY and CDR2 as FYNNEI. Trimming removed 3 bases at V and 0 bases at J, with 15 bases between. The CDR3 length is 16 residues. This chain's CDR3 is CASSEAALPSSYEQYF. DNA of the CDR3: TGTGCCAGCAGTGAGGCGGCGCTACCGAGCTCCTACGAGCAGTACTTC.

The gene calls are TRBV4-1 and TRBJ1-3, with unresolved D. Germline assignment: CDR1 MGHRA and CDR2 YSYEKL. V lost 0 bases and J 2 bases, leaving 11 bases between the germline ends. The CDR3 covers 16 residues. CDR3: CASSQDTAGTGNTIYF. The CDR3 DNA reads as TGCGCCAGCAGCCAAGACACCGCGGGGACTGGAAACACCATATATTTT.

The CDR3 sequence is CASSLQGGLTDTQYF. The CDR3 coding sequence is TGCGCCAGCAGCCTGCAGGGGGGCCTCACAGATACGCAGTATTTT. The chain links TRBV5-1 to TRBJ2-3, with D maybe TRBD1 (7 bases). This CDR3 has 15 residues. V was cut by 4 bases and J by 2 bases, with 14 bases left in between. CDR1 and CDR2 (germline): SGHRS, YFSETQ.

The V gene is TRBV30, the J gene TRBJ2-7; 7 bases agree with TRBD2. CDR3 length: 15 residues. The V segment lost 3 bases and the J segment 0 bases; nucleotides outside the gene matches: 8. The germline V gene has CDR1 GTSNPN and CDR2 SVGIG (reference sequence). The CDR3 here is CAWRESGAISYEQYF. Here the CDR3 DNA reads TGTGCCTGGAGAGAAAGCGGGGCAATCTCCTACGAGCAGTACTTC.

The chain links TRBV7-8 to TRBJ2-7; D is undetermined. CDR1 SGHVS and CDR2 FQNEAQ come from the germline V gene. The CDR3 loop spans 15 amino acids. V was cut by 4 bases and J by 0 bases, with 13 bases left in between. CDR3 nucleotides: TGTGCCAGCAGCTCGGTCAGACTGAGCTCCTACGAGCAGTACTTC. It yields the protein CASSSVRLSSYEQYF.

This chain uses TRBV5-1 with TRBJ1-3; D perhaps matches TRBD1 (6 bases). The CDR3 spans 16 residues. Germline CDR1 and CDR2: SGHRS and YFSETQ. V was pared by 2 bases and J by 0 bases, with 12 bases between. CDR3 in DNA: TGCGCCAGCAGCTTACAGGGACCCGACTCTGGAAACACCATATATTTT. Translation: CASSLQGPDSGNTIYF.

There are a few counts of this clone. V usage is TRBV4-1 and J usage is TRBJ2-1; TRBD2 agrees at 7 bases. Per the germline V gene, CDR1 is MGHRA and CDR2 is YSYEKL. V trimming: 0 bases; J trimming: 8 bases; junction bases outside the gene matches: 7. This CDR3 has 15 residues. The CDR3 DNA sequence: TGCGCCAGCAGCCAAGAAAACCTAGCGGATCATGAGCAGTTCTTC. Protein product: CASSQENLADHEQFF.

The V call is TRBV7-9, the J call TRBJ1-4; 7 positions match TRBD1. This CDR3 has 13 amino acids. Germline V lookup: CDR1 SEHNR, CDR2 FQNEAQ (reference sequence). The V gene end was trimmed by 5 bases and the J gene end by 5 bases; junction bases not matched to a gene: 2. CDR3 sequence reads: CASSQGVNEKLFF. The CDR3 DNA follows: TGTGCCAGCAGCCAGGGGGTGAATGAAAAACTGTTTTTT.

Concerning this clone itself: Compared with germline, one end of the junction differs, possibly owing to a read error. The chain recombines TRBV7-9 with TRBJ2-7; 11 positions match TRBD2. Per germline, CDR1 SEHNR and CDR2 FQNEAQ (reference sequence). This CDR3 comprises 14 residues. The CDR3 region is CSSTPGASGGEQYF. As DNA, the CDR3 is TGTTCCAGCACCCCGGGAGCTAGCGGGGGGGAGCAGTACTTC.

This chain connects TRBV29-1 to TRBJ2-2; TRBD1 agrees at 10 bases. V dropped 7 bases and J dropped 5; count of bases not matched to a gene: 7. The germline gives CDR1 SQVTM, CDR2 ANQGSEA. The CDR3 has 14 amino acids. In DNA form, the CDR3 reads TGCAGCGCTCCGGGACAGGGGTCAACCGGGGAGCTGTTTTTT. Translation: CSAPGQGSTGELFF.

The chain combines TRBV5-6 with TRBJ2-3; 7 bases map to TRBD1. CDR3 length equals 16 residues. V lost 4 bases, J lost 0 bases, and 8 bases stayed unmatched. CDR1 and CDR2 (germline): SGHDT, YYEEEE. The CDR3 DNA reads as TGTGCCAGCAGCGCAGTTACAGGGGCTAGCACAGATACGCAGTATTTT. Translation: CASSAVTGASTDTQYF.

V gene TRBV27 combines with J gene TRBJ2-4, with TRBD1 matching over 7 bases. Trimming cost V 2 bases and J 4 bases; bases outside gene matches: 8. From germline, CDR1 is MNHEY and CDR2 SMNVEV (reference sequence). The CDR3 loop spans 16 amino acids. CDR3 region: CASSLTQTGLKNIQYF. In nucleotides, the CDR3 is TGTGCCAGCAGTTTAACACAGACAGGGCTTAAAAACATTCAGTACTTC.

The rearrangement links TRBV7-8 to TRBJ2-7, with 7 bases fitting TRBD1. CDR1 and CDR2 from the germline V gene are SGHVS and FQNEAQ. The junction had 5 bases not matched to a gene; V was cut back by 2 bases and J by 4 bases. The CDR3 runs to 14 residues. CDR3 residues: CASSLTGTDYEQYF. In DNA, the CDR3 is TGTGCCAGCAGCTTAACCGGGACAGATTACGAGCAGTACTTC.

The chain is built from TRBV27 and TRBJ2-3; 11 bases map to TRBD1. Germline lookup yields CDR1 MNHEY and CDR2 SMNVEV (reference sequence). The CDR3 is 17 amino acids. Trimming removed 0 bases from V and 6 bases from J; junction bases left unmatched: 8. As DNA, the CDR3 is TGTGCCAGCAGTTTATCGTGGGGGACAGGGGGACGCGATACGCAGTATTTT. Translation: CASSLSWGTGGRDTQYF.

The chain joins TRBV30 to TRBJ2-7; D gene unclear. This CDR3 is built from 14 residues. The V end was cut by 4 bases, the J end by 0 bases, with 13 bases between. Per germline, CDR1 GTSNPN and CDR2 SVGIG (reference sequence). The CDR3: CAWTHEAYSYEQYF. CDR3 sequence (DNA): TGTGCCTGGACCCACGAAGCCTACTCCTACGAGCAGTACTTC.

The chain employs TRBV7-2 and TRBJ2-5; D ambiguous. Matching the DNA end better, TRBJ2-7 makes the J call doubtful. This CDR3 has 13 amino acids. CDR1 and CDR2 (germline): SGHTA, FQGNSA. In DNA, the CDR3 is TGTGCCAGCAGCACCCGACATACCGGCGAGCAGTACTTC. This sequence encodes CASSTRHTGEQYF.

In DNA, the CDR3 is TGTGCCAGCAGCTTAGAACGGAACTATGGCTACACCTTC. As protein: CASSLERNYGYTF. This sequence joins TRBV13 and TRBJ1-2; D is unresolved. Germline CDR1 and CDR2: PRHDT and FYEKMQ (reference sequence). The length of the CDR3 is 13 residues. The V end lost 1 base, the J end lost 2 bases, and 5 bases lay between the germline ends.

In its sample, this clone was seen once. The chain carries TRBV9 and TRBJ2-1, with D maybe TRBD2 (5 bases). CDR3 length equals 15 residues. Trimming took 0 bases from V and 7 from J, leaving 14 bases between them. Germline V gene data show CDR1 as SGDLS and CDR2 as YYNGEE. CDR3 region: CASSVEQLGANEQFF. The CDR3 nucleotides are TGTGCCAGCAGCGTAGAACAACTAGGAGCGAATGAGCAGTTCTTC.

As to this clone: Other DNA sequences from this sample encode an identical CDR3 as well. This rearrangement joins TRBV28 to TRBJ1-4; D gene uncertain. In germline, CDR1 is MDHEN, CDR2 SYDVKM. V gave up 3 bases and J gave up 8 bases, with 4 bases separating them. CDR3 length: 11 amino acids. The CDR3 here is CASSFGEKLFF. Written as DNA, the CDR3 is TGTGCCAGCAGTTTCGGGGAAAAACTGTTTTTT.

The rearrangement links TRBV30 to TRBJ2-6, with 9 bases aligning to TRBD2. This CDR3 has 17 residues. Trimming cost V 3 bases and J 0 bases; bases outside gene matches: 6. Germline assignment: CDR1 GTSNPN and CDR2 SVGIG (reference sequence). The CDR3 nucleotides read TGTGCCTGGAGAAAAGCGGGGGGCCGCTCTGGGGCCAACGTCCTGACTTTC. This codes for CAWRKAGGRSGANVLTF.

This clone was detected a few times. This chain connects TRBV6-5 to TRBJ2-7, with D hard to call. This CDR3 spans 9 amino acids. Trimming stripped 7 bases from V and 5 bases from J, with 3 bases between. Germline V gives CDR1 MNHEY, CDR2 SVGAGI. This CDR3 reads CASIDEQYF. The DNA for the CDR3 is TGTGCCAGCATCGACGAGCAGTACTTC.

The V call is TRBV19, the J call TRBJ1-1; a weak D match, TRBD1 (6 bases). The CDR3 totals 11 residues. Trimming removed 5 bases from V and 10 bases from J, with 11 bases in between. Germline CDR1 reads LNHDA; CDR2 reads SQIVND (reference sequence). The CDR3 spells CASSLGALAFF. Written as DNA, the CDR3 is TGTGCCAGTAGTTTGGGGGCCTTAGCTTTCTTT.